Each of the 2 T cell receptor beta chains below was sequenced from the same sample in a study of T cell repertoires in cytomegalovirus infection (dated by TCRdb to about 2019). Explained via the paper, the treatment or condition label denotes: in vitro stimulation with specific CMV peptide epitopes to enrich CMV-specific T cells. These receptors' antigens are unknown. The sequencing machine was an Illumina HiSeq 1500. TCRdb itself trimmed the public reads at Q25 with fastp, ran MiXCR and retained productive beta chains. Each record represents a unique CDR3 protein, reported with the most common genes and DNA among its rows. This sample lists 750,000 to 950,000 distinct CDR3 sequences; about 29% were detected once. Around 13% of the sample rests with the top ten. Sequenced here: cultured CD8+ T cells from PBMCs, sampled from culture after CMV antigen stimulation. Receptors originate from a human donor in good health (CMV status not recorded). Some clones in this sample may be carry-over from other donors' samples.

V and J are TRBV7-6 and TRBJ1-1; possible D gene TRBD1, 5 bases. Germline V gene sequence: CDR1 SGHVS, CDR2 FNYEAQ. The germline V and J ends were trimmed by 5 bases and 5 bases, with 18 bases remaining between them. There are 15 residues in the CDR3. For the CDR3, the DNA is TGTGCCAGCAGCCCTCGGTCGGGGGGGACGACTGAAGCTTTCTTT. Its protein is CASSPRSGGTTEAFF.

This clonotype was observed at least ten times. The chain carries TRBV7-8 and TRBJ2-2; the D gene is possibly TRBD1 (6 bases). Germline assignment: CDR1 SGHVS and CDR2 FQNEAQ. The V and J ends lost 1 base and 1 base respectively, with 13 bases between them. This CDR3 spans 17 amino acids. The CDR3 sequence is CASSLVQAGENTGELFF. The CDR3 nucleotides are TGTGCCAGCAGCTTAGTCCAGGCAGGGGAGAACACCGGGGAGCTGTTTTTT. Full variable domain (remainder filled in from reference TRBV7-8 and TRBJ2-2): GAGVSQSPRYKVAKRGQDVALRCDPISGHVSLFWYQQALGQGPEFLTYFQNEAQLDKSGLPSDRFFAERPEGSVSTLKIQRTQQEDSAVYLCASSLVQAGENTGELFFGEGSRLTVL.